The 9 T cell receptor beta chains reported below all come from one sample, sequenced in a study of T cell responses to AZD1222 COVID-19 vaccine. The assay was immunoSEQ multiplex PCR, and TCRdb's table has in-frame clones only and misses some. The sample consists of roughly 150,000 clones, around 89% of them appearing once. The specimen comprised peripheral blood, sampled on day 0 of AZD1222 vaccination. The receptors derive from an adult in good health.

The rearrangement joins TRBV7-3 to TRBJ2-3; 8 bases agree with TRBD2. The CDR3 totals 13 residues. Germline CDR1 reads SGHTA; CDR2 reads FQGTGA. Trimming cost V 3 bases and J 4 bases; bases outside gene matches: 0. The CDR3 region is CASSLGLADTQYF. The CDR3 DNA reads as TGTGCCAGCAGCTTGGGACTAGCAGATACGCAGTATTTT.

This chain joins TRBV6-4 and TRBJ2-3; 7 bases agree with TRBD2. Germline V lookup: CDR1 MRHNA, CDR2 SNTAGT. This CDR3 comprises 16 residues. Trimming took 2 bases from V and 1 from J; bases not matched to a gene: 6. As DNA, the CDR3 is TGTGCCAGCAGTGACAGTACGGGGGGAGGCACAGATACGCAGTATTTT. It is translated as CASSDSTGGGTDTQYF.

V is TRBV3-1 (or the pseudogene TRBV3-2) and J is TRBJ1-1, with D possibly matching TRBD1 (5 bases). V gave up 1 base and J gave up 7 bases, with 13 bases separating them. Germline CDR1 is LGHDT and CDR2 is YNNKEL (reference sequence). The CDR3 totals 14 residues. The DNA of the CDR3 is TGTGCCAGCAGCCAAGTAGTTTCAGGGTTTGAAGCTTTCTTT. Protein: CASSQVVSGFEAFF.

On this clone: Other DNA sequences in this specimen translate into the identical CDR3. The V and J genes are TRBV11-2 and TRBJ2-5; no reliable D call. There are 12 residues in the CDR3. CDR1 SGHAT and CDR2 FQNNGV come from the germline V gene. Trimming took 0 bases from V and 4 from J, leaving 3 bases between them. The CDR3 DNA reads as TGTGCCAGCAGCTTAGATCGAGAGACCCAGTACTTC. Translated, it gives CASSLDRETQYF.

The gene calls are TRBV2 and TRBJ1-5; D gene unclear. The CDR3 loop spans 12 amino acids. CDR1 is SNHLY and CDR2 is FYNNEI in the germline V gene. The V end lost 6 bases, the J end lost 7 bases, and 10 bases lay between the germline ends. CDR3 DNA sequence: TGTGCCAGCAGGGGTTCCCGGCAGCCCCAGCATTTT. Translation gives CASRGSRQPQHF.

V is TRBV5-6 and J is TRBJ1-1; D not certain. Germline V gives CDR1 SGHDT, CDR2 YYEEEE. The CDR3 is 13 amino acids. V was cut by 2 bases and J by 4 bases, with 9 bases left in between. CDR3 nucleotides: TGTGCCAGCAGCTTTGGGGTGGGCACTGAAGCTTTCTTT. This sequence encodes CASSFGVGTEAFF.

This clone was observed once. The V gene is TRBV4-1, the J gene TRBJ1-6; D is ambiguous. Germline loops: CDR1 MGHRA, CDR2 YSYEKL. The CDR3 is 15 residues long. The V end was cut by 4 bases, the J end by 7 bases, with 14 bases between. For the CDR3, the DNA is TGCGCCAGCAGCCCGGAAAGCAGTAGGAATTCACCCCTCCACTTT. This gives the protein CASSPESSRNSPLHF.

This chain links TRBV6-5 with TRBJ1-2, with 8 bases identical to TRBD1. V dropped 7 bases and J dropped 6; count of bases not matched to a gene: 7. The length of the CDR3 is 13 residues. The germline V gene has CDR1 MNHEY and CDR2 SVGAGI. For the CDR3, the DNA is TGTGCCAGCAAACTACAGGGGGGGAATGGCTACACCTTC. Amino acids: CASKLQGGNGYTF.

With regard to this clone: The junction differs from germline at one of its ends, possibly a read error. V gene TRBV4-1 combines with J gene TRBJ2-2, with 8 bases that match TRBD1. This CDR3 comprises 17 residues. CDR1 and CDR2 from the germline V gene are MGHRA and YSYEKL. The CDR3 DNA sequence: TGCGCCAGCTGCCAGCTGGGAGTCAGGGGGCCGTCCGGGGAGCTGTTTTTT. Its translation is CASCQLGVRGPSGELFF.